Following are 16 T cell receptor beta chains from one sample sequenced in a study of blood T cell repertoires in COVID-19. Clones were read by immunoSEQ multiplex PCR, and TCRdb kept only the in-frame ones, dropping some. The sample has about 180,000 clones; about 90% are singletons. Sequencing was carried out using peripheral blood. Every receptor here comes from a man in his forties with active or convalescent COVID-19.

The rearrangement uses TRBV6-5 and TRBJ1-6; weak D call: TRBD1 (5 bases). The CDR3 runs 14 residues. Looked up from germline, CDR1 is MNHEY and CDR2 is SVGAGI. V was cut by 6 bases and J by 10 bases, with 16 bases left in between. The CDR3 protein is CASSQTQGGSPLHF. CDR3 nucleotide sequence: TGTGCCAGCAGCCAAACCCAGGGCGGCTCACCCCTCCACTTT.

The chain's CDR3 is CASSLGFLAGGEETQYF. In DNA form, the CDR3 reads TGTGCCAGCAGCTTGGGATTTCTAGCGGGGGGGGAAGAGACCCAGTACTTC. The chain employs TRBV5-4 and TRBJ2-5, with TRBD2 matching 12 bases. V dropped 0 bases and J dropped 3; count of bases not matched to a gene: 6. There are 17 residues in the CDR3. CDR1 SGHNT and CDR2 YYREEE come from the germline V gene (reference sequence). Combining the CDR3 with reference TRBV5-4 and TRBJ2-5 gives the whole variable domain ETGVTQSPTHLIKTRGQQVTLRCSSQSGHNTVSWYQQALGQGPQFIFQYYREEENGRGNFPPRFSGLQFPNYSSELNVNALELDDSALYLCASSLGFLAGGEETQYFGPGTRLLVL.

This clone turned up a few times. The rearrangement joins TRBV5-5 to TRBJ2-2; 8 bases match TRBD2. CDR3 size: 16 residues. The trim removed 4 bases at V and 4 bases at J, leaving 9 bases unmatched. CDR1 and CDR2 (germline): SGHKS, YYEKEE (reference sequence). The CDR3 sequence: CASSQQAGALTGELFF. For the CDR3, the DNA is TGTGCCAGCAGCCAACAAGCGGGGGCCCTCACCGGGGAGCTGTTTTTT. The whole variable domain, remainder taken from reference TRBV5-5 and TRBJ2-2, is DAGVTQSPTHLIKTRGQQVTLRCSPISGHKSVSWYQQVLGQGPQFIFQYYEKEERGRGNFPDRFSARQFPNYSSELNVNALLLGDSALYLCASSQQAGALTGELFFGEGSRLTVL.

The chain carries TRBV30 and TRBJ1-5; D is undetermined. This CDR3 is 14 amino acids long. From germline, CDR1 is GTSNPN and CDR2 SVGIG (reference sequence). The ends were cut back, 0 bases at V and 5 bases at J, with 11 bases in the middle. The CDR3 nucleotides are TGTGCCTGGAGTGTCCCGTCGACATATCAGCCCCAGCATTTT. It codes for CAWSVPSTYQPQHF. The whole variable domain, remainder taken from reference TRBV30 and TRBJ1-5, is SQTIHQWPATLVQPVGSPLSLECTVEGTSNPNLYWYRQAAGRGLQLLFYSVGIGQISSEVPQNLSASRPQDRQFILSSKKLLLSDSGFYLCAWSVPSTYQPQHFGDGTRLSIL.

This clone appeared a single time. This chain uses TRBV18 with TRBJ2-1; the D is unclear. Trimming stripped 0 bases from V and 8 bases from J, with 11 bases between. Germline lookup yields CDR1 KGHSH and CDR2 LQKENI. The CDR3 contains 14 residues. The CDR3 region is CASSPPGPSDEQFF. Here the CDR3 DNA reads TGTGCCAGCTCACCACCTGGTCCATCGGATGAGCAGTTCTTC.

V usage is TRBV10-2 and J usage is TRBJ1-4; TRBD1 might be the D (5 bases). CDR3 length equals 14 residues. V lost 6 bases, J lost 7 bases, and 15 bases lay in between. Germline assignment: CDR1 WSHSY and CDR2 SAAADI. The CDR3 coding sequence is TGCGCCAGCAGGCCCGGGGGTTTCAGTGAAAAACTGTTTTTT. This translates into CASRPGGFSEKLFF.

The chain combines TRBV28 with TRBJ2-2; 9 bases line up with TRBD2. With 5 bases clipped from V and 2 bases from J, the junction kept 6 bases outside the gene matches. The germline CDR1 and CDR2 sequences are MDHEN and SYDVKM. The CDR3 sequence is 16 residues long. CDR3 bases: TGTGCCAGCAGTACGGGACTAGCTTTTAACACCGGGGAGCTGTTTTTT. Translating gives CASSTGLAFNTGELFF.

This clone was observed at least ten times. The rearrangement uses TRBV6-4 and TRBJ2-1, with 11 bases fitting TRBD1. V lost 4 bases, J lost 8 bases, and 10 bases stayed unmatched. The CDR3 has 16 amino acids. Germline CDR1 and CDR2: MRHNA and SNTAGT. The chain's CDR3 is CASSASPGQGEDEQFF. The CDR3 nucleotides are TGTGCCAGCAGTGCATCACCGGGACAGGGGGAGGATGAGCAGTTCTTC.

The CDR3 reads CASSLVGGRRTEAFF. The CDR3 DNA is TGTGCCAGCAGCTTAGTCGGGGGTCGTAGGACTGAAGCTTTCTTT. The chain joins TRBV7-2 to TRBJ1-1, with D maybe TRBD1 (5 bases). There are 15 residues in the CDR3. The ends were cut back, 1 base at V and 5 bases at J, with 14 bases in the middle. Germline V gene sequence: CDR1 SGHTA, CDR2 FQGNSA.

The chain couples TRBV29-1 to TRBJ1-1; 8 bases line up with TRBD1. Germline V CDR1 and CDR2: SQVTM, ANQGSEA. The CDR3 runs 16 residues. Trimming took 6 bases from V and 5 from J; bases not matched to a gene: 17. The CDR3: CSVANRFGQGGTEAFF. The CDR3 DNA reads TGCAGCGTCGCAAATAGGTTTGGACAGGGCGGAACTGAAGCTTTCTTT.

The rearrangement joins TRBV27 to TRBJ2-7; maybe TRBD2 (5 bases). Trimming left V 5 bases short and J 7 bases short, with 15 bases between. CDR1 is MNHEY and CDR2 is SMNVEV in the germline V gene (reference sequence). The CDR3 is made up of 13 amino acids. CDR3: CASSPSRTGEQYF. The CDR3, as DNA: TGTGCCAGCAGTCCCTCCAGGACGGGGGAGCAGTACTTC.

This chain connects TRBV7-9 to TRBJ2-4; 9 bases are shared with TRBD2. V dropped 2 bases and J dropped 0; count of bases not matched to a gene: 5. Per germline, CDR1 SEHNR and CDR2 FQNEAQ (reference sequence). This CDR3 has 17 amino acids. This chain's CDR3 is CASSLNLAGLAKNIQYF. The CDR3, as DNA: TGTGCCAGCAGCTTAAACCTAGCGGGATTAGCCAAAAACATTCAGTACTTC. Drawing the rest from reference TRBV7-9 and TRBJ2-4, the complete variable domain is DTGVSQNPRHKITKRGQNVTFRCDPISEHNRLYWYRQTLGQGPEFLTYFQNEAQLEKSRLLSDRFSAERPKGSFSTLEIQRTEQGDSAMYLCASSLNLAGLAKNIQYFGAGTRLSVL.

The CDR3: CASSSARFRTGDTGELFF. CDR3 in DNA: TGTGCCAGCAGCTCGGCCCGTTTTCGGACAGGGGACACCGGGGAGCTGTTTTTT. The rearrangement links TRBV7-2 to TRBJ2-2; 9 positions agree with TRBD1. From germline, CDR1 is SGHTA and CDR2 FQGNSA. The CDR3 is 18 residues long. Trimming took 4 bases from V and 3 from J; bases not matched to a gene: 12.

This clone was counted between two and nine times. The chain combines TRBV2 with TRBJ1-5; 9 bases fit TRBD1. From germline, CDR1 is SNHLY and CDR2 FYNNEI. The CDR3 spans 14 residues. After removal of 7 bases from V and 7 bases from J, the junction contained 8 bases not matched to a gene. CDR3 coding DNA: TGTGCCAGCAACATGGACAGGGGCGACCAGCCCCAGCATTTT. This gives the protein CASNMDRGDQPQHF.

On this clone: A junction boundary mismatches the germline segment, possibly from a read error. The chain uses TRBV12-5 and TRBJ1-2; tentatively, D is TRBD1 (6 bases). CDR3 size: 14 residues. Per germline, CDR1 LGHNT and CDR2 FRNRAP. The chain's CDR3 is CASGLDRGAGGYTF. The CDR3 bases are TGTGCTAGTGGCTTGGATCGGGGGGCGGGTGGCTACACCTTC.

J is TRBJ1-1 and V is TRBV7-9; maybe TRBD1 (6 bases). The CDR3 is 12 amino acids. Germline V gives CDR1 SEHNR, CDR2 FQNEAQ (reference sequence). Trimming removed 5 bases from V and 6 bases from J, with 10 bases in between. The CDR3 spells CASSEQGPEAFF. The DNA for the CDR3 is TGTGCCAGCAGCGAACAGGGCCCTGAAGCTTTCTTT.